These 16 T cell receptor beta chains share one sample of origin, sequenced in a study of blood T cell repertoires in COVID-19. Here immunoSEQ multiplex PCR was the method, and the copy in TCRdb shows in-frame clones only, minus some. The table has under 100,000 clones, 87% seen once; the top ten hold roughly 8.5%. Material for sequencing was peripheral blood. The receptors stem from a man aged 25-40 years with acute or convalescent COVID-19.

This clone was detected once. V usage is TRBV3-1 (or the pseudogene TRBV3-2) and J usage is TRBJ1-2, with D uncertain. In germline, CDR1 is LGHDT, CDR2 YNNKEL (reference sequence). This CDR3 region has 13 residues. Trimming took off 1 base at V and 2 bases at J, with 5 bases between the two ends. For the CDR3, the DNA is TGTGCCAGCAGCCAAGCAGAAAACTATGGCTACACCTTC. The encoded protein is CASSQAENYGYTF.

The CDR3 DNA follows: TGTGCCGGCCGGGACTCCTCCTACGAGCAGTACTTC. The encoded protein is CAGRDSSYEQYF. The chain employs TRBV30 and TRBJ2-7; a weak D match, TRBD2 (6 bases). The CDR3 totals 12 residues. The germline V gene encodes CDR1 GTSNPN and CDR2 SVGIG (reference sequence). The V gene lost 8 bases and the J gene lost 0 bases, with 11 bases spanning the gap.

V and J are TRBV4-1 and TRBJ1-3; the match to TRBD1 covers 7 bases. In germline, CDR1 is MGHRA, CDR2 YSYEKL. CDR3 length: 15 amino acids. Trimming took 2 bases from V and 3 from J; bases not matched to a gene: 4. CDR3 amino acids: CASSQPRDSGNTIYF. In DNA, the CDR3 is TGCGCCAGCAGCCAACCTAGGGACAGTGGAAACACCATATATTTT.

V usage is TRBV28 and J usage is TRBJ2-5; 7 nucleotides agree with TRBD2. CDR1 and CDR2 from the germline V gene are MDHEN and SYDVKM. V lost 6 bases and J lost 6; bases outside the gene matches: 7. The CDR3 sequence is 13 residues long. The CDR3 spells CASRKGSGKTQYF. In DNA form, the CDR3 reads TGTGCCAGCAGGAAGGGCAGCGGGAAGACCCAGTACTTC. Full variable domain (outside the CDR3, taken from reference TRBV28 and TRBJ2-5): DVKVTQSSRYLVKRTGEKVFLECVQDMDHENMFWYRQDPGLGLRLIYFSYDVKMKEKGDIPEGYSVSREKKERFSLILESASTNQTSMYLCASRKGSGKTQYFGPGTRLLVL.

V gene TRBV7-9 combines with J gene TRBJ1-1; TRBD1 might be the D (5 bases). There are 14 residues in the CDR3. V lost 8 bases and J 3 bases, leaving 16 bases between the germline ends. Germline lookup yields CDR1 SEHNR and CDR2 FQNEAQ (reference sequence). The CDR3 DNA reads TGTGCCAGCGTAGGCAGGGTAGGGGACACTGAAGCTTTCTTT. It yields the protein CASVGRVGDTEAFF.

This chain's CDR3 is CASSWGSPNTGELFF. The CDR3 DNA reads as TGCGCCAGCAGCTGGGGCAGTCCGAACACCGGGGAGCTGTTTTTT. V gene TRBV5-1 combines with J gene TRBJ2-2, with D possibly matching TRBD1 (5 bases). This CDR3 comprises 15 residues. In germline, CDR1 is SGHRS, CDR2 YFSETQ. V lost 3 bases, J lost 0 bases, and 9 bases lay in between.

V usage is TRBV19 and J usage is TRBJ2-5; 14 nucleotides align to TRBD2. With V trimmed by 5 bases and J by 3 bases, 5 bases remained unmatched. Looked up from germline, CDR1 is LNHDA and CDR2 is SQIVND (reference sequence). This CDR3 spans 16 amino acids. The CDR3, as DNA: TGTGCCAGTAGTGCCCAGACTAGCGGGAGGGAAGAGACCCAGTACTTC. Translating gives CASSAQTSGREETQYF.

The V gene is TRBV2, the J gene TRBJ1-1; TRBD1 is a possible D gene (5 bases). CDR3 size: 13 residues. CDR1 is SNHLY, CDR2 FYNNEI, per germline. With 6 bases removed from V and 1 base from J, the gap between germline ends came to 9 bases. The DNA for the CDR3 is TGTGCCAGCAGGCGGGGCCCGAACACTGAAGCTTTCTTT. Protein sequence: CASRRGPNTEAFF.

V gene TRBV6-1 combines with J gene TRBJ2-5; TRBD1 might be the D (6 bases). The CDR3 sequence is 14 residues long. The germline V gene encodes CDR1 MNHNS and CDR2 SASEGT. The V and J ends lost 0 bases and 5 bases respectively, with 10 bases between them. CDR3 DNA: TGTGCCAGCAGTGAAGCGCCAGGGGAGGAGACCCAGTACTTC. This gives the protein CASSEAPGEETQYF.

J is TRBJ1-2 and V is TRBV28; D may be TRBD1 (5 bases). The CDR3 loop spans 13 amino acids. CDR1 and CDR2 from the germline V gene are MDHEN and SYDVKM. Trimming removed 8 bases from V and 8 bases from J, with 18 bases in between. This chain's CDR3 is CASGPVTGGGYTF. CDR3 nucleotides: TGTGCCAGCGGTCCAGTCACGGGGGGAGGCTACACCTTC.

V is TRBV24-1 and J is TRBJ2-3; TRBD2 matches at 9 bases. CDR3 length: 13 amino acids. The V gene end was trimmed by 12 bases and the J gene end by 5 bases; junction bases not matched to a gene: 8. Germline CDR1 and CDR2: KGHDR and SFDVKD. The CDR3 sequence is CAPPREGGDTQYF. The CDR3 coding sequence is TGTGCCCCCCCGCGGGAGGGGGGAGATACGCAGTATTTT.

The V gene is TRBV5-1, the J gene TRBJ2-7; 7 bases fit TRBD2. Unmatched junction bases numbered 5, after V lost 4 bases and J lost 4 bases. Germline loops: CDR1 SGHRS, CDR2 YFSETQ. The CDR3 sequence is 13 residues long. In nucleotides, the CDR3 is TGCGCCAGCAGCCTAAACGGGGGGTACGAGCAGTACTTC. This translates into CASSLNGGYEQYF.

This sequence joins TRBV7-6 and TRBJ2-1; 7 bases line up with TRBD2. Germline assignment: CDR1 SGHVS and CDR2 FNYEAQ. Trimming cost V 8 bases and J 5 bases; bases outside gene matches: 6. The CDR3 loop spans 13 amino acids. This chain's CDR3 is CASEIGGNNEQFF. DNA for the CDR3: TGTGCCAGCGAGATCGGGGGGAACAATGAGCAGTTCTTC.

The chain recombines TRBV5-1 with TRBJ2-7; no definite D call. The CDR3 runs 14 residues. Germline lookup yields CDR1 SGHRS and CDR2 YFSETQ. V lost 2 bases and J 1 base, leaving 10 bases between the germline ends. The CDR3 DNA reads TGCGCCAGCAGCTTCGGCGGAGATTCCTACGAGCAGTACTTC. Its protein is CASSFGGDSYEQYF.

The V gene is TRBV2, the J gene TRBJ2-1, with 10 bases that match TRBD2. CDR1 and CDR2 from the germline V gene are SNHLY and FYNNEI. CDR3 size: 15 residues. V shed 4 bases, J shed 5 bases, and the junction held 5 bases outside the gene matches. CDR3 in DNA: TGTGCCAGCAGTGTTCTAGCGGGAGTTGACAATGAGCAGTTCTTC. This gives the protein CASSVLAGVDNEQFF.

This rearrangement joins TRBV6-5 to TRBJ2-7; tentatively, D is TRBD1 (5 bases). The CDR3 is 13 amino acids. V lost 8 bases and J lost 0, with 11 bases in between. Germline CDR1 reads MNHEY; CDR2 reads SVGAGI. The CDR3 here is CASRLRDSYEQYF. CDR3 nucleotides: TGTGCCAGCCGACTCAGGGACTCCTACGAGCAGTACTTC.